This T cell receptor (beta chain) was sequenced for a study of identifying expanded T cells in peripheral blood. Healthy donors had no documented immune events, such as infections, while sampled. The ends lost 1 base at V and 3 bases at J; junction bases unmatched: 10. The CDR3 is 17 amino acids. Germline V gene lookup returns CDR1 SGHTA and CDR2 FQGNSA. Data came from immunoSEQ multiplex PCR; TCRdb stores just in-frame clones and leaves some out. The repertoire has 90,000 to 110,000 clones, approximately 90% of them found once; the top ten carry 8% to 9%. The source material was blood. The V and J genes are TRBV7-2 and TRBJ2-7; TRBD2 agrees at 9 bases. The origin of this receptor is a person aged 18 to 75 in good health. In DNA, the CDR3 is TGTGCCAGCAGCTTAGACTGGCGGGGGGGCCTTGACTACGAGCAGTACTTC. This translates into CASSLDWRGGLDYEQYF.